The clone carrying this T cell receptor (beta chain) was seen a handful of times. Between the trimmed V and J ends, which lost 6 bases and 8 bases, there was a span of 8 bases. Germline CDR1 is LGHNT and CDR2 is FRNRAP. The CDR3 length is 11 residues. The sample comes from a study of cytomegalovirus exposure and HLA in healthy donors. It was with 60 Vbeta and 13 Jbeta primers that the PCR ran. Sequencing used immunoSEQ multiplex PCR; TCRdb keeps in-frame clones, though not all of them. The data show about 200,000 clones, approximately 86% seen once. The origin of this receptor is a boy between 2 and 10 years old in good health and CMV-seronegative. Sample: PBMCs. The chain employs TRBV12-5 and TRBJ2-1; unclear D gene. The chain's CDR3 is CASGSPHEQFF. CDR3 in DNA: TGTGCTAGTGGCTCTCCTCATGAGCAGTTCTTC.